This T cell receptor (beta chain) derives from a study of blood T cell repertoires in COVID-19. Study as a whole: PBMCs, B-cell-depleted T cells, or T cells were the source of the cDNA or gDNA that made up the material.

Per the original data handling: Cell counts per sample came from amplifying reference gene primers. Clones were sequenced by immunoSEQ multiplex PCR, and TCRdb holds only the in-frame ones, with some missing. V, J and clone size are those of that table, while D and trimming were read from the DNA. This sample has around 370,000 clones, with 85% to 90% found just once. Enrolled through a virtual design, the participants were between roughly 18 and 89 years of age and came from about two dozen US areas. The study assigned cohorts using participant-reported clinical history. This TCR came from a young woman who had recovered from COVID-19. The sample comprised PBMCs or T cells enriched from blood (not recorded which).

CDR3 sequence (DNA): TGTGCCAGCAGCCTACAGGGCACAGACACCGGGGAGCTGTTTTTT. Translation: CASSLQGTDTGELFF. The chain links TRBV9 to TRBJ2-2; TRBD1 is a possible D gene (6 bases). Deletions cut 4 bases from V and 3 bases from J, with 13 bases between. CDR1 is SGDLS, CDR2 YYNGEE, per germline. The CDR3 runs 15 residues.